This T cell receptor beta chain was sequenced during a study of T cell repertoires in cytomegalovirus infection. As for the study in general: In public TCR beta signatures, there were indications of both CMV infection and matching HLA type.

Germline lookup yields CDR1 MNHNS and CDR2 SASEGT. The CDR3 extends over 14 amino acids. The study's findings and limits: Adding up the frequency of public TCR beta families identified people who carried CMV plus the relevant HLA. There were HLA-C-restricted CMV-specific TCR beta clonotypes dominating the ex vivo response.

One entry per CDR3 protein results from TCRdb running MiXCR on the reads. The sample comprises roughly 80,000 distinct CDR3 sequences, 20% to 30% of which are singletons, and roughly 50% rests with the top ten. Comment on this clonotype: The antigen remains unidentified. One end of the junction is discordant with germline, which a read error may explain.

The clonotype originates from a human donor in good health (CMV status not recorded). Some clones in this sample may be carry-over from other donors' samples. The gene calls are TRBV6-1 and TRBJ2-6; no definite D call. Sequenced material: CD8+ T cells from cultured PBMCs, taken from culture after CMV antigen stimulation. CDR3: CASSYDSGTNVLTF. DNA of the CDR3: TGTGCCAGCAGTTACGACTCTGGGACCAACGTCCTGACTTTC.